Included here is one T cell receptor beta chain sequence, with context. Its target antigen remains unknown. No base qualities exist here, and no much larger clone lies one base off it. TCRbeta CDR3 regions were amplified from genomic DNA using the immunoSEQ Assay, a bias-controlled multiplex PCR. On the study's bioinformatics: The number of nucleated cells in each sample was estimated from the amplification of reference gene primers within the assay. Sequence reads were collapsed and filtered to measure the absolute abundance of every unique TCRbeta CDR3 rearrangement. For each sample, productive Simpson clonality was calculated as the square root of Simpson's diversity index over productive rearrangements. In its TCRdb copy, this immuneACCESS table keeps in-frame sequences only and misses some clones. Where compared with another copy, unresolved V genes explain less than half of these, and the others have no known cause. Clone size and the V and J calls come from that table; the DNA yielded D and trimming. The sample has approximately 140,000 clones on record, roughly 84% of them singletons. The ten largest account for about 1.5% of the sample.

The sample is drawn from a study of blood T cell repertoires in COVID-19 (dated by TCRdb to 2020 to 2021). Broadly, across the study: Samples from collaborators originated in the United States, Italy and Spain and spanned both the acute and convalescent phases of COVID-19. The material from the prospective study consisted of cDNA or gDNA derived from T cells, B-cell-depleted T cells, or PBMCs. Deeply sampled blood TCRbeta repertoires from subjects exposed to, actively infected with, or recovered from COVID-19 were included in the dataset. The repertoires were released in a freely available public database meant as a resource for research on the immune response to SARS-CoV-2. The samples were drawn from two sources: the first 160 participants of the ongoing ImmuneRACE study, and fewer than 1,500 subjects contributed by 6 global collaborators. The sample metadata nearly always contained a de-identified subject ID, COVID-19 status, age in years and sex. Where available, HLA class I and class II types were taken from metadata supplied by the sample provider and were not determined by assay-based typing.

Whole blood was collected in K2EDTA tubes by collaborating institutions according to the institutions' own protocols. For TCRbeta analysis, collaborator samples were shipped as frozen whole blood, as isolated PBMCs, or as DNA extracted from either sample type. What the work shows at the level of the full study, not this receptor alone: The quantity of clinical and demographic metadata differed by source and by participant and was supplied without curation.

The source is a man in his 60s with acute or convalescent COVID-19. The sequenced sample was peripheral blood.

This receptor has the CDR3 CAWSVRGAGELFF. Read as DNA, the sequence is TGTGCCTGGAGTGTACGGGGGGCCGGGGAGCTGTTTTTT. The sequence joins TRBV30 to TRBJ2-2, and TRBD2 matches 7 of the central bases. The germline V end is reduced by 0 bases and the J end by 6 bases; junction bases left unmatched: 1. From a lookup of the germline V gene (reference sequence), CDR1 and CDR2 are GTSNPN and SVGIG. Counted from cysteine to phenylalanine, this CDR3 has 13 amino acids. Only the CDR3 DNA is retained, 39 bases long and in frame from the first base.